The clone carrying this T cell receptor beta chain was seen only a few times. Antigen: not known. The germline gene is not matched at one end of the junction; a read error may be the cause. This entry comes from a study of cytomegalovirus exposure and HLA in healthy donors. Broader study findings: Relative to equally common others, HLA-associated TCR beta chains showed greater clonal expansion in a later analysis. CMV serostatus alone was available as immune exposure information.

The CDR3 is 16 residues long. Germline V CDR1 and CDR2: SSHAT, FNYEAQ (reference sequence). This PCR relied on a set of 60 Vbeta primers and 13 Jbeta primers. The authors' processing: Among the unique TCR beta chains that a later analysis counted, 75 million to 85 million in all, roughly 9.9 million were shared. Sequencing used immunoSEQ multiplex PCR; TCRdb keeps in-frame clones, though not all of them. That table gives V, J and clone size, and the DNA gave D and trimming. The sample includes about 67,000 clones, 68% of them seen just once. V gene TRBV7-7 combines with J gene TRBJ2-5, with TRBD2 identical over 12 bases. The sequencing sample was made of PBMCs. The clonotype was recovered from a woman in her 30s in good health and CMV-seronegative. For the CDR3, the DNA is TGTGCTAGCAGCTTAGCGACTAGCGGGGGCTGGGAGACCCAGTACTTC. It encodes CASSLATSGGWETQYF.